This T cell receptor beta chain was sequenced during a study of early T cells in non-severe SARS-CoV-2 infection. This clonotype was seen a few times. This CDR3 is 16 amino acids long. Germline loops: CDR1 SGHRS, CDR2 YFSETQ. Trimming left V 4 bases short and J 0 bases short, with 14 bases between. Unique molecular identifiers were added to individual cDNA molecules. TCRdb itself ran the 5' RACE reads through MiXCR, one entry per CDR3 protein. Of some 77,000 distinct CDR3 sequences listed, 12% are singletons. This chain joins TRBV5-1 and TRBJ2-1; weak D call: TRBD2 (5 bases). The sequence was obtained from an adult who was a healthcare worker with PCR-confirmed SARS-CoV-2 infection or an uninfected control (not recorded which). The donor label of this sample is uncertain. Sequenced material: whole blood, taken at baseline. In nucleotides, the CDR3 is TGCGCCAGCAGCCGCGACGGGGTAAGCTCCTACAATGAGCAGTTCTTC. Protein sequence: CASSRDGVSSYNEQFF.